Listed below are T cell receptor beta chains from one sample, sequenced in a study of blood T cells in healthy people across ages. MiXCR, applied by TCRdb to the 5' RACE reads, yields one record per CDR3 protein. This sample has about 1,800,000 distinct CDR3 sequences, with roughly 30% found just once. Sample: blood. All receptors derive from a woman under 40 in good health. The CDR3 runs from the conserved cysteine through the conserved F or W. D genes are given only for firm matches. Clone sizes are given selectively: once, few, many, or a class where the clone is expanded.

few	TRBD1	TRBJ2-3	TRBV7-9	CASSKTGQGRTDTQYF	TGTGCCAGCAGCAAGACGGGACAGGGTCGGACAGATACGCAGTATTTT
many	TRBD1	TRBJ2-3	TRBV3-1	CASSHRGRKDTQYF	TGTGCCAGCAGCCACAGGGGGCGCAAGGATACGCAGTATTTT
many	.	TRBJ1-5	TRBV5-4	CASSLGGLSPNQPQHF	TGTGCCAGCAGCTTGGGGGGCTTGAGTCCTAATCAGCCCCAGCATTTT
.	TRBD2	TRBJ2-5	TRBV20-1	CSVTSGGLSQETQYF	TGCAGTGTGACTAGCGGGGGACTTTCTCAAGAGACCCAGTACTTC
once	.	TRBJ1-1	TRBV6-2/TRBV6-3	CASSYERAVQNTEAFF	TGTGCCAGCAGTTACGAGAGGGCGGTCCAAAACACTGAAGCTTTCTTT
few	TRBD2	TRBJ2-5	TRBV27	CASSLRLAGGGETQYF	TGTGCCAGCAGTTTAAGGCTAGCGGGGGGCGGGGAGACCCAGTACTTC
few	.	TRBJ1-1	TRBV5-6	CASSLGGNPSEAFF	TGTGCCAGCAGCCTGGGGGGAAATCCTTCTGAAGCTTTCTTT
.	.	TRBJ2-7	TRBV7-2	CASSSRDTAYEQYF	TGTGCCAGCAGCTCAAGGGACACGGCCTACGAGCAGTACTTC
.	TRBD1	TRBJ2-7	TRBV20-1	CSARTGGVEQYF	TGCAGTGCTCGGACAGGGGGGGTCGAGCAGTACTTC
.	.	TRBJ1-1	TRBV6-5	CASSYSGLSFF	TGTGCCAGCAGTTACTCAGGGTTGAGTTTCTTT
.	.	TRBJ2-5	TRBV20-1	CSARGGGTAQETQYF	TGCAGTGCTAGAGGGGGGGGGACAGCGCAAGAGACCCAGTACTTC
.	TRBD2	TRBJ2-3	TRBV2	CASGGAGIPTDTQYF	TGTGCCAGCGGTGGAGCGGGGATCCCCACAGATACGCAGTATTTT
.	.	TRBJ2-2	TRBV2	CASSEGLHCANTGELFF	TGTGCCAGCAGTGAGGGTCTGCACTGCGCGAACACCGGGGAGCTGTTTTTT
.	TRBD2	TRBJ2-7	TRBV9	CASSVGGGGDYEQYF	TGTGCCAGCAGCGTAGGGGGCGGGGGGGATTACGAGCAGTACTTC
.	TRBD2	TRBJ2-1	TRBV25-1	CASASGRNEQFF	TGTGCCAGTGCTAGCGGGCGCAATGAGCAGTTCTTC
few	.	TRBJ2-3	TRBV7-9	CASRGGRATDTQYF	TGTGCCAGCAGGGGGGGTCGGGCCACAGATACGCAGTATTTT
.	.	TRBJ1-2	TRBV5-6	CASSFTGQIDYGYTF	TGTGCCAGCAGCTTTACAGGGCAGATCGACTATGGCTACACCTTC
many	TRBD2	TRBJ2-5	TRBV20-1	CSAISGTSGSMGETQYF	TGCAGTGCAATCTCCGGGACTAGCGGGAGCATGGGAGAGACCCAGTACTTC
many	TRBD1	TRBJ2-7	TRBV12-3/TRBV12-4	CASSPQGARNEQYF	TGTGCCAGCAGCCCCCAGGGGGCTAGGAACGAGCAGTACTTC
.	.	TRBJ1-2	TRBV12-3/TRBV12-4	CAGSLALGSSYGYTF	TGTGCCGGCAGTTTAGCGCTGGGGTCAAGCTATGGCTACACCTTC
many	TRBD2	TRBJ2-3	TRBV10-3	CAMLPGLAITDTQYF	TGTGCCATGCTACCGGGACTAGCGATCACAGATACGCAGTATTTT
.	TRBD2	TRBJ2-1	TRBV7-3	CASSSQTSGGPWEQFF	TGTGCCAGCAGCTCCCAGACTAGCGGGGGGCCATGGGAGCAGTTCTTC
.	.	TRBJ2-7	TRBV12-3/TRBV12-4	CASSLWGYPSYEQYF	TGTGCCAGCAGTTTATGGGGGTACCCCTCCTACGAGCAGTACTTC
many	.	TRBJ2-7	TRBV24-1	CATSDLRGITNEQYF	TGTGCCACCAGTGATTTGCGGGGTATAACGAACGAGCAGTACTTC
few	TRBD2	TRBJ2-6	TRBV14	CASSPSSGILRGRPGANVLTF	TGTGCCAGCAGCCCTTCTAGCGGGATCCTCCGGGGGCGCCCTGGGGCCAACGTCCTGACTTTC
few	.	TRBJ1-5	TRBV24-1	CATSDLQQGNQPQHF	TGTGCCACCAGTGATTTGCAACAGGGAAATCAGCCCCAGCATTTT
.	.	TRBJ2-7	TRBV7-9	CASSPSSGFLSYEQYF	TGTGCCAGCAGCCCCAGTAGCGGCTTCCTCTCCTACGAGCAGTACTTC
few	TRBD2	TRBJ2-5	TRBV20-1	CSANRGGGLETQYF	TGCAGTGCCAACCGGGGGGGAGGGCTGGAGACCCAGTACTTC
.	TRBD1	TRBJ1-2	TRBV29-1	CSDTTGLDGHTF	TGCAGCGACACGACAGGGTTGGATGGCCACACCTTC
.	.	TRBJ1-1	TRBV29-1	CSANTARNTEAFF	TGCAGCGCTAACACAGCTAGGAACACTGAAGCTTTCTTT
.	.	TRBJ2-1	TRBV7-2	CASSRAPPQQFF	TGTGCCAGCAGTCGCGCCCCACCCCAGCAGTTCTTC
once	.	TRBJ1-1	TRBV14	CASSQDSKRLNTEAFF	TGTGCCAGCAGCCAAGATAGTAAACGGCTGAACACTGAAGCTTTCTTT
many	.	TRBJ2-7	TRBV4-1	CASSQTPSYEQYF	TGCGCCAGCAGCCAGACACCGTCCTACGAGCAGTACTTC
few	TRBD1	TRBJ1-2	TRBV2	CASSHRQGMEYGYTF	TGTGCCAGCAGTCACAGACAGGGCATGGAATATGGCTACACCTTC
once	TRBD1	TRBJ2-7	TRBV2	CVSSPQGNRYEQYF	TGTGTCAGCAGTCCACAGGGGAATAGGTACGAGCAGTACTTC